This T cell receptor (beta chain) was sequenced during a study of T cell responses to AZD1222 COVID-19 vaccine. Clones were sequenced by immunoSEQ multiplex PCR, and TCRdb holds only the in-frame ones, with some missing. The sample has under 70,000 clones; around 74% are singletons. V gave up 2 bases and J gave up 4 bases, with 8 bases separating them. Germline CDR1 and CDR2: GTSNPN and SVGIG (reference sequence). The CDR3 consists of 12 residues. Sequenced here: peripheral blood, sampled on day 0 of MenACWY control vaccination. The source of this sequence is an adult in good health. V usage is TRBV30 and J usage is TRBJ1-2; D is uncertain. CDR3 amino acids: CAWSLGTYGYTF. As DNA, the CDR3 is TGTGCCTGGAGTTTGGGTACCTATGGCTACACCTTC.